A single T cell receptor (beta chain) is shown here with its context. Its antigen remains unknown. A read error may account for a junction end that differs from germline. Germline V gene lookup returns CDR1 SGHTA and CDR2 FQGTGA. This CDR3 spans 14 amino acids. This specimen belongs to a study of T cell repertoires in cytomegalovirus infection. Study summary: TCR beta signatures that were public indicated CMV infection and matching HLA type. Study observations and caveats: The ex vivo response was dominated by HLA-C-restricted CMV-specific TCR beta clonotypes.

TCRdb re-called the reads through MiXCR, storing one row per CDR3 protein. The sample has under 250,000 distinct CDR3 sequences; 9% to 15% are singletons. The sequenced material came from PBMCs. This chain joins TRBV7-3 and TRBJ1-1; the D is unclear. This clonotype originated in a human donor in good health (CMV status not recorded). Some clones in this sample may be carry-over from other donors' samples. CDR3 in DNA: TGTGCCAGCAGCCCCCTGGGCCGAGACACCGAAGCTTTCTTT. It yields the protein CASSPLGRDTEAFF.